The sequence of this T cell receptor beta chain was determined in a study of control samples from healthy donors and cancer patients. J lost 7 bases, V lost 4 bases, and 13 bases had no gene match. The germline V gene has CDR1 SGHRS and CDR2 YFSETQ. This CDR3 is built from 16 residues. The method was immunoSEQ multiplex PCR; TCRdb's version includes in-frame clones alone and lacks a portion of them. Of fewer than 150,000 clones listed, 80% to 95% are singletons. The chain uses TRBV5-1 and TRBJ2-5; 10 bases line up with TRBD2. The sample taken for sequencing was blood. This receptor was identified in a man aged 18 to 30 in good health. The CDR3: CASSPKLAGAWGTQYF. CDR3 coding DNA: TGCGCCAGCAGCCCCAAGCTAGCGGGGGCTTGGGGGACCCAGTACTTC.